The 10 T cell receptor beta chains in this list originate from one sample, sequenced in a study of control samples from healthy donors and cancer patients. Assay: immunoSEQ multiplex PCR; the TCRdb copy retains only in-frame clones and omits some. The sample contains around 140,000 clones, approximately 94% of which appear only once. The source material was blood. The receptors here all came from a middle-aged man in good health.

Turning to this clone: Other DNA sequences of this sample code for an identical CDR3. The chain uses TRBV27 and TRBJ2-1; D may be TRBD2 (5 bases). Germline CDR1 is MNHEY and CDR2 is SMNVEV (reference sequence). The CDR3 totals 13 residues. V lost 6 bases and J lost 4, with 10 bases in between. The CDR3 is CASRPDSYNEQFF. The CDR3 nucleotides read TGTGCCAGCAGGCCGGACTCATACAATGAGCAGTTCTTC.

This chain joins TRBV21-1 and TRBJ2-7; the table's D call, TRBD2, was not checked against the DNA. TRBV21-1 represents a pseudogene. This CDR3 contains 17 residues. In DNA, the CDR3 is TGTGCCAGCAGCATGGGACTAGCGGGAGAGAGCTCCTACGAGCAGTACTTC. As protein: CASSMGLAGESSYEQYF.

J is TRBJ1-2 and V is TRBV7-3; no definite D call. CDR3 size: 14 residues. V dropped 4 bases and J dropped 2 bases, with 11 bases sitting between them. Germline CDR1 is SGHTA and CDR2 is FQGTGA. The CDR3: CASSSYTGNYGYTF. CDR3 nucleotides: TGTGCCAGCAGCTCCTACACGGGAAACTATGGCTACACCTTC.

In this sample, this clone turned up once. The rearrangement joins TRBV27 to TRBJ2-7; 8 nucleotides agree with TRBD1. The CDR3 extends over 16 amino acids. V trimming: 0 bases; J trimming: 3 bases; junction bases outside the gene matches: 7. Looked up from germline, CDR1 is MNHEY and CDR2 is SMNVEV (reference sequence). CDR3 sequence (DNA): TGTGCCAGCAGTTTATCGGTGGGACAGGTTCACTACGAGCAGTACTTC. It codes for CASSLSVGQVHYEQYF.

This clone was picked up one time. The V and J genes are TRBV5-4 and TRBJ1-2, with 7 bases that match TRBD1. The CDR3 length is 15 residues. The V segment lost 0 bases and the J segment 4 bases; nucleotides outside the gene matches: 6. In germline, CDR1 is SGHNT, CDR2 YYREEE (reference sequence). The CDR3 region is CASSLVDRASYGYTF. The DNA of the CDR3 is TGTGCCAGCAGCTTGGTTGACAGGGCTAGCTATGGCTACACCTTC. The full variable domain, with the rest looked up from reference TRBV5-4 and TRBJ1-2, is ETGVTQSPTHLIKTRGQQVTLRCSSQSGHNTVSWYQQALGQGPQFIFQYYREEENGRGNFPPRFSGLQFPNYSSELNVNALELDDSALYLCASSLVDRASYGYTFGSGTRLTVV.

This sequence joins TRBV25-1 and TRBJ2-7; 9 bases agree with TRBD2. J lost 6 bases, V lost 3 bases, and 6 bases had no gene match. The germline V gene encodes CDR1 MGHDK and CDR2 SYGVNS. The CDR3 length is 14 residues. CDR3 bases: TGTGCCAGCAGTGATCGAGCGGGAGGTACCGAGCAGTACTTC. Translated: CASSDRAGGTEQYF.

V usage is TRBV7-8 and J usage is TRBJ2-2; D possibly corresponds to TRBD2 (6 bases). CDR1 SGHVS and CDR2 FQNEAQ come from the germline V gene. This CDR3 contains 14 residues. The V gene lost 5 bases and the J gene lost 1 base, with 8 bases spanning the gap. DNA for the CDR3: TGTGCCAGCAGCCAGACTAGGAACACCGGGGAGCTGTTTTTT. This sequence encodes CASSQTRNTGELFF.

This chain connects TRBV7-9 to TRBJ2-3, with unresolved D. Trimming took off 6 bases at V and 4 bases at J, with 20 bases between the two ends. From germline, CDR1 is SEHNR and CDR2 FQNEAQ (reference sequence). The CDR3 runs to 16 residues. The CDR3 sequence: CASSLIDGRRADTQYF. For the CDR3, the DNA is TGTGCCAGCAGTTTGATAGACGGCCGTCGCGCAGATACGCAGTATTTT.

The CDR3 protein is CASSARDNYGYTF. The CDR3 DNA reads TGTGCCAGCAGCGCGAGAGACAACTATGGCTACACCTTC. The rearrangement joins TRBV9 to TRBJ1-2; D is unclear. Trimming removed 3 bases from V and 2 bases from J, with 8 bases in between. The CDR3 length is 13 residues. Germline V gene sequence: CDR1 SGDLS, CDR2 YYNGEE.

This sequence joins TRBV5-1 and TRBJ2-7; D is uncertain. This CDR3 is built from 11 residues. CDR1 SGHRS and CDR2 YFSETQ come from the germline V gene. Between the trimmed V and J ends, which lost 2 bases and 5 bases, there was a span of 5 bases. The CDR3 region has the DNA TGCGCCAGCAGCTTTGCAGACGAGCAGTACTTC. Its protein product is CASSFADEQYF. The full variable domain, rest sourced from reference TRBV5-1 and TRBJ2-7, is KAGVTQTPRYLIKTRGQQVTLSCSPISGHRSVSWYQQTPGQGLQFLFEYFSETQRNKGNFPGRFSGRQFSNSRSEMNVSTLELGDSALYLCASSFADEQYFGPGTRLTVT.